Included here is one T cell receptor (beta chain) sequence, with context. This clonotype was counted ten times or more. The antigen it binds to is not known. Per-base quality was not reported, and no clone a single base away is much larger than it. The sample originates from a study of CD8+CD57+ T cells in acquired aplastic anemia (dated by TCRdb to the late 2010s). About the investigation overall: Extracted DNA from sorted CD4+ and CD8+ cells averaged around 3.3 ug, ranging from roughly 0.17 to 30 ug. CD8+CD57+ expansion was defined as frequency above the mean frequency observed in healthy subjects. Broad study findings and their caveats: Patients and healthy controls showed no significant difference in CD8+ Simpson's diversity (P=0.060). About 29 CD8+ CDR3 sequences were found to be shared between patients and controls, but these sequences appeared to be highly expressed in patients and within the immunodominant clones of the patients.

Expansion of CD8+CD57+ cells had been shown by flow cytometry in the patients chosen for sequencing. Every patient had severe acquired aplastic anemia, diagnosed using the International Study of Aplastic Anemia and Agranulocytosis and Camitta criteria. At the time blood was sampled, none of the patients had received any therapy. In the study, sorted CD4+ and CD8+ blood T cells from patients with severe aplastic anemia and from healthy subjects underwent deep sequencing of TCR repertoires. Patients were enrolled under clinicaltrials.gov protocols 00001620, 01623167, 00001397, 00071045, 00081523 and 00961064 in the USA. Ficoll-Paque density gradient centrifugation was used to isolate peripheral blood mononuclear cells. Before DNA was extracted, CD4+ and CD8+ T cells were sorted using either FACS or magnetic beads. Genomic DNA served as template for TCR beta VDJ combination and CDR3 sequence profiling. TCR repertoire sequencing was run on an Illumina HiSeq 2000. The source study handled its data this way. TRBV/TRBJ rearrangement plots, CDR3 size and DJ length profiles, and Simpson's diversity index were used to assess repertoires. The immunodominant clone was defined as the most abundant DNA sequence in deep sequencing data. CDR3 amino acid sequences were checked for sharing between subjects and were compared against published repertoires and the VDJdb database. The raw public reads went through TCRdb reprocessing: fastp at Q25, MiXCR clone calling, in-frame beta chains kept. Rows matching on CDR3 protein sequence are summarized as one entry with the most common DNA and genes. The authors' filters were not applied to this entry. Recorded for this sample are 160,000 or so distinct CDR3 sequences; approximately 44% of them occurred a single time. The ten largest clones take up about 2.9% of the sample.

The trim is 8 bases for V and 0 bases for J, with a gap of 10 bases between the germline ends. From its cysteine to its phenylalanine, the CDR3 spans 13 amino acids. The CDR3 DNA has 39 bases and is translated from base 1. CDR1 MNHEY and CDR2 SVGEGT were looked up in the germline V gene. The rearrangement combines TRBV6-2 or TRBV6-3 with TRBJ1-1; TRBD1 might be the D gene, on 5 matching bases. The sequenced sample was sorted CD4+, CD8+, or CD8+CD57+ T cells (not recorded which) from PBMCs. This clonotype was obtained from a human donor with aplastic anemia. The CDR3 is CASSEDMNTEAFF. The DNA sequence is given as TGTGCCAGCTCAGAGGACATGAACACTGAAGCTTTCTTT.